This TCR beta chain derives from a study of breast tumors, draining lymph nodes, adjacent tissues. General study points: Data only fit, rather than demonstrated, lymph node origin of most tumor T cells. Tumor and nontumor repertoires were significantly more similar in luminal-like than in basal-like breast cancer. Tumor repertoires ranked between lymph nodes and nontumor tissue in diversity, with V and J gene preferences. Findings are consistent with lymph node origin and intratumoral expansion of most tumor T cells.

This clonotype was seen only a few times. Its specificity is unknown. Axillary draining lymph nodes of breast cancer patients supplied the node samples. Each CDR3 protein gets one entry after TCRdb re-called the multiplex PCR reads with MiXCR. Of fewer than 85,000 distinct CDR3 sequences listed, roughly a fifth were seen once; the top ten hold 2% to 2.5%. The sample consisted of axillary lymph node tissue. This TCR was sampled from a female donor with breast cancer. Some clones in this sample may be carry-over from other donors' samples.

CDR3 sequence: CATSDPGGANIQYF. The CDR3, as DNA: TGTGCCACCAGTGATCCGGGTGGGGCAAACATTCAGTACTTC. The rearrangement uses TRBV24-1 and TRBJ2-4; TRBD1 is a possible D gene (5 bases). Germline CDR1 and CDR2: KGHDR and SFDVKD. With 3 bases removed from V and 6 bases from J, the gap between germline ends came to 11 bases. This CDR3 has 14 amino acids.